This TCR beta chain was found in a study of cytomegalovirus exposure and HLA in healthy donors. Overall study results and limits: Cytomegalovirus association was assigned to about 150 TCR beta chains.

The PCR was carried out with 60 Vbeta primers and 13 Jbeta primers. The assay was immunoSEQ multiplex PCR, and TCRdb's table has in-frame clones only and misses some. The table records around 130,000 clones, about 8.5% of them present only once. Germline values: CDR1 SQVTM, CDR2 ANQGSEA. Trimming took 5 bases from V and 9 from J, leaving 17 bases between them. This CDR3 has 13 residues. This clone was counted a few times. Its antigen is undetermined. Despite likely unrecorded immune exposures, the donors were nominally healthy at the time of sampling. The sequenced sample consisted of PBMCs. This TCR came from a man aged 40-49 years in good health and CMV-seronegative. The chain is built from TRBV29-1 and TRBJ2-4, with D possibly TRBD2 on 5 matching bases. In DNA, the CDR3 is TGCAGCGTTACTGCCGGGGTCGAGGGCATTCAGTACTTC. Amino acid sequence: CSVTAGVEGIQYF.